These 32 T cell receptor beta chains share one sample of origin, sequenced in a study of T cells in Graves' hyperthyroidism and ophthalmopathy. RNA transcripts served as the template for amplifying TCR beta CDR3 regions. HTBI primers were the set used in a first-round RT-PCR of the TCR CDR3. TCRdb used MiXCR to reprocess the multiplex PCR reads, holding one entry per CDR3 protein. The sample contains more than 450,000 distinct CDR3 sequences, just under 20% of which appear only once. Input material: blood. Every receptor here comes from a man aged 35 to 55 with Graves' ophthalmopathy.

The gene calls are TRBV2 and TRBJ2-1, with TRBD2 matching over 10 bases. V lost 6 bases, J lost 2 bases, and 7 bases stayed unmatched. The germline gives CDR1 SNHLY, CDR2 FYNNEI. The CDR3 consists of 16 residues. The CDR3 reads CASRLAGTSAYNEQFF. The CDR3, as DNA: TGTGCCAGCAGACTCGCCGGGACTAGCGCCTACAATGAGCAGTTCTTC. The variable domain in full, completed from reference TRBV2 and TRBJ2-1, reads EPEVTQTPSHQVTQMGQEVILRCVPISNHLYFYWYRQILGQKVEFLVSFYNNEISEKSEIFDDQFSVERPDGSNFTLKIRSTKLEDSAMYFCASRLAGTSAYNEQFFGPGTRLTVL.

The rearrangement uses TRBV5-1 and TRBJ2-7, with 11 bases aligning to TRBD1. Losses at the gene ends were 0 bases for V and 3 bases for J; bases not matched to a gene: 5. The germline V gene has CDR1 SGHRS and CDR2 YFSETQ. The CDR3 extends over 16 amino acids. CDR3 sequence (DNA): TGCGCCAGCAGCTTGGACCGGGACAGGGGGTTCTACGAGCAGTACTTC. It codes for CASSLDRDRGFYEQYF.

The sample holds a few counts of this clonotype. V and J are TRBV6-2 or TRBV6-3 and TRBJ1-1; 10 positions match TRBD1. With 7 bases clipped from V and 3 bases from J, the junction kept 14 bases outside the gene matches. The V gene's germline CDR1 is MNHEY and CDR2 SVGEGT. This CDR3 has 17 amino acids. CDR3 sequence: CASTPRGGTGVHTEAFF. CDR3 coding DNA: TGTGCCAGCACCCCTCGAGGGGGGACAGGGGTGCACACTGAAGCTTTCTTT.

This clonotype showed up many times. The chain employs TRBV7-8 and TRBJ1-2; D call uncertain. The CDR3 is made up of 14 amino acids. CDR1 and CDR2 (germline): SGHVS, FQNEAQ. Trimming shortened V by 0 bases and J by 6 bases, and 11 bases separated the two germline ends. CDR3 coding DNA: TGTGCCAGCAGCTTAGCGCATTATACAGATGGCTACACCTTC. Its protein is CASSLAHYTDGYTF.

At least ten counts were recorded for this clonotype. This chain's CDR3 is CSVQRGGHNEQFF. The CDR3 DNA reads as TGCAGTGTCCAGCGGGGGGGCCACAATGAGCAGTTCTTC. The chain couples TRBV20-1 to TRBJ2-1; 10 bases agree with TRBD2. J gave up 5 bases and V 7 bases, and 5 bases lay outside the gene matches. The V gene's germline CDR1 is DFQATT and CDR2 SNEGSKA (reference sequence). This CDR3 comprises 13 residues.

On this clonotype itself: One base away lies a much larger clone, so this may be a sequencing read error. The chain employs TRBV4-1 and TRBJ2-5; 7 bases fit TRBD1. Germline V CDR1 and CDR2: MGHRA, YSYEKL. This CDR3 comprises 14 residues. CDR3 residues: CVSSQATGKETQYF. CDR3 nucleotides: TGCGTCAGCAGCCAAGCGACAGGGAAAGAGACCCAGTACTTC.

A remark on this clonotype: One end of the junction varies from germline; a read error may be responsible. Written as DNA, the CDR3 is TGTGCCTGGGGACAGGGCGCAACTGATGAAAAACTGTTTTTT. As protein: CAWGQGATDEKLFF. The rearrangement links TRBV30 to TRBJ1-4; the match to TRBD1 covers 8 bases. This CDR3 is 14 amino acids long. Germline lookup yields CDR1 GTSNPN and CDR2 SVGIG (reference sequence).

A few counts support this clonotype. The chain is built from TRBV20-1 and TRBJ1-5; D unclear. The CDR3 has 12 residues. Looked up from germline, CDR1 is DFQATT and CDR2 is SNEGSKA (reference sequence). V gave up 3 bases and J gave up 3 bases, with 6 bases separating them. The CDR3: CSARANNQPQHF. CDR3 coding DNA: TGCAGTGCTAGGGCCAACAATCAGCCCCAGCATTTT.

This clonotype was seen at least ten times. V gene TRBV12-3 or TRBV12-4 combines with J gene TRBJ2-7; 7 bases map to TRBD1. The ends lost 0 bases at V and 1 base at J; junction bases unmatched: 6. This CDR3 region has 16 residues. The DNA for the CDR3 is TGTGCCAGCAGTTTAGCCGGACAGGCGTTTTCCTACGAGCAGTACTTC. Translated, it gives CASSLAGQAFSYEQYF.

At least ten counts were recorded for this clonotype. Here the CDR3 reads CASSPRGGGNNEQFF. The CDR3 DNA is TGTGCCAGCAGCCCCCGCGGAGGCGGGAACAATGAGCAGTTCTTC. The V and J genes are TRBV3-1 and TRBJ2-1; tentative D call: TRBD2 (6 bases). The germline gives CDR1 LGHDT, CDR2 YNNKEL (reference sequence). The CDR3 is 15 amino acids. V lost 4 bases to trimming and J lost 5 bases, with 15 bases between them.

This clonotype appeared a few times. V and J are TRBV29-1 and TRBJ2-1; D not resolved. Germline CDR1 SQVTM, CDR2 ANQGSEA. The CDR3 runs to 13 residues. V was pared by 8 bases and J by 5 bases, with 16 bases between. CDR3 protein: CSPRNDTNNEQFF. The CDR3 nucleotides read TGCAGCCCCAGAAACGATACTAACAATGAGCAGTTCTTC.

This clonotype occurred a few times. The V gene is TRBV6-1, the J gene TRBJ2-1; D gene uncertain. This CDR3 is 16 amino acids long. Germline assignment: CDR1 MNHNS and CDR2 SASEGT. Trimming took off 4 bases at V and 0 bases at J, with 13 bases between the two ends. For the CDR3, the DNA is TGTGCCAGCAGTGCTTCTGTGACTGCCTCCTACAATGAGCAGTTCTTC. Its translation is CASSASVTASYNEQFF.

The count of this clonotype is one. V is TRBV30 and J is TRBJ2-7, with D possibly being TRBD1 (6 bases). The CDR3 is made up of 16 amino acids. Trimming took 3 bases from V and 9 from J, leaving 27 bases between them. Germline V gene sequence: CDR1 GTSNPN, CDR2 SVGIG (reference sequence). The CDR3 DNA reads TGTGCCTGGAGGGGAACAAAGACAGGCGCTACTTTATTGCAGTACTTC. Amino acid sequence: CAWRGTKTGATLLQYF.

The CDR3 nucleotides read TGTGCCAGCTCACCAATTCAGGGGAATCAGCCCCAGCATTTT. Translation: CASSPIQGNQPQHF. The chain carries TRBV18 and TRBJ1-5; tentatively, D is TRBD1 (6 bases). Germline CDR1 is KGHSH and CDR2 is LQKENI. This CDR3 comprises 14 residues. V shed 2 bases and J shed 4 bases, with 9 bases lying between them.

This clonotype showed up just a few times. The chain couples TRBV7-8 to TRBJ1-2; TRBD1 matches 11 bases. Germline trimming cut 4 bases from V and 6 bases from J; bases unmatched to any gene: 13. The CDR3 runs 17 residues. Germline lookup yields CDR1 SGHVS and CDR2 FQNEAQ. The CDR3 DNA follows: TGTGCCAGCAGCTCCTACCCGACCGGGACAGGGGGAAATGGCTACACCTTC. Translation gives CASSSYPTGTGGNGYTF.

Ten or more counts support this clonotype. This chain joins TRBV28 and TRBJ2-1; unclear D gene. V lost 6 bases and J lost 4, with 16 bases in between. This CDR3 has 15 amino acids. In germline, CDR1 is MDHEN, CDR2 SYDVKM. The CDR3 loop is CASSSLSTRYNEQFF. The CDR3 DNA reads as TGTGCCAGCAGCTCTCTATCAACTCGGTACAATGAGCAGTTCTTC.

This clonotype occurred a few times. CDR3 loop: CASSRAGGIYEQYF. The CDR3 nucleotides are TGTGCCAGCAGCCGGGCGGGAGGGATCTACGAGCAGTACTTC. The gene calls are TRBV7-9 and TRBJ2-7, with 9 bases matching TRBD2. V shed 5 bases and J 3 bases; nucleotides not matched to a gene: 5. This CDR3 has 14 amino acids. Germline V gene data show CDR1 as SEHNR and CDR2 as FQNEAQ (reference sequence).

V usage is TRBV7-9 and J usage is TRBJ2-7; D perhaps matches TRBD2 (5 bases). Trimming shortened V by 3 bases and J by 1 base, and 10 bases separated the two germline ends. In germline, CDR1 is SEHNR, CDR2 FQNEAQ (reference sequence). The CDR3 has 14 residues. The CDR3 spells CASSFGSGSYEQYF. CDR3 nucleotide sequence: TGTGCCAGCAGCTTCGGCTCGGGGTCCTACGAGCAGTACTTC. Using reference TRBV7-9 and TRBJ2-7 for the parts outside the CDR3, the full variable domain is DTGVSQNPRHKITKRGQNVTFRCDPISEHNRLYWYRQTLGQGPEFLTYFQNEAQLEKSRLLSDRFSAERPKGSFSTLEIQRTEQGDSAMYLCASSFGSGSYEQYFGPGTRLTVT.

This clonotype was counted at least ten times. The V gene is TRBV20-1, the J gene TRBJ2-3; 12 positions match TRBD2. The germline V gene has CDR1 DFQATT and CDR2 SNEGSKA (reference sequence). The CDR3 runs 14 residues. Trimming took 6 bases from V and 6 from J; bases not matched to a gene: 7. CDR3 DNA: TGCAGTGCACCGACTAGCGGGAGCATGGATACGCAGTATTTT. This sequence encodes CSAPTSGSMDTQYF.

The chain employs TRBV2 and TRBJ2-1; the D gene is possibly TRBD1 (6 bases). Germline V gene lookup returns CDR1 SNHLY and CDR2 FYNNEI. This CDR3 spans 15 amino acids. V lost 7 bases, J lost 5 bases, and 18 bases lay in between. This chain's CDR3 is CASKRQVLSDNEQFF. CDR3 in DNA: TGTGCCAGCAAGAGACAGGTCCTATCGGACAATGAGCAGTTCTTC. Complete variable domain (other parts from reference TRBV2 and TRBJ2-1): EPEVTQTPSHQVTQMGQEVILRCVPISNHLYFYWYRQILGQKVEFLVSFYNNEISEKSEIFDDQFSVERPDGSNFTLKIRSTKLEDSAMYFCASKRQVLSDNEQFFGPGTRLTVL.

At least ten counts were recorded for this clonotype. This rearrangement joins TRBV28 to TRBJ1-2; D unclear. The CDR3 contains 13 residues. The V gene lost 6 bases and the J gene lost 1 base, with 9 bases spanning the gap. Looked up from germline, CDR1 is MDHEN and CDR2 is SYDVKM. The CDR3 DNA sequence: TGTGCCAGCAGACCACAGAGTAACTATGGCTACACCTTC. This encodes CASRPQSNYGYTF.

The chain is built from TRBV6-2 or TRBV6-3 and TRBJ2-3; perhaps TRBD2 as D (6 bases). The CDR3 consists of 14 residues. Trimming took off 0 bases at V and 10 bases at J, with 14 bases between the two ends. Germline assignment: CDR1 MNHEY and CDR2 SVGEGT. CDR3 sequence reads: CASSYSRLGGAQYF. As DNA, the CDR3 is TGTGCCAGCAGTTACTCCCGACTAGGTGGGGCGCAGTATTTT.

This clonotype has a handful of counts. CDR3: CASSQDRDTYSGNTIYF. The CDR3 DNA reads as TGTGCCAGCAGCCAAGATCGCGACACATACTCTGGAAACACCATATATTTT. The V and J genes are TRBV4-2 and TRBJ1-3, with D unresolved. This CDR3 is built from 17 residues. V dropped 0 bases and J dropped 0 bases, with 12 bases sitting between them. Looked up from germline, CDR1 is LGHNA and CDR2 is YNFKEQ.

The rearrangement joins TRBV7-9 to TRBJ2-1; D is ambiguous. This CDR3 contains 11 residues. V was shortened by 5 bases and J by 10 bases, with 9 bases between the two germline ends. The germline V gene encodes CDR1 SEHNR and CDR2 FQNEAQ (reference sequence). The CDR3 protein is CASSPSEEQFF. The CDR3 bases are TGTGCCAGCAGCCCTTCTGAGGAGCAGTTCTTC.

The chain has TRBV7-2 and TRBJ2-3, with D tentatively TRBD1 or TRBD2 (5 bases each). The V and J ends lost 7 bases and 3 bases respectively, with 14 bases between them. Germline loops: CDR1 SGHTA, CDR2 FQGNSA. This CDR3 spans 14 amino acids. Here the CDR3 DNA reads TGTGCCAGCACCCAATGGGGGTTTACAGATACGCAGTATTTT. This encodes CASTQWGFTDTQYF.

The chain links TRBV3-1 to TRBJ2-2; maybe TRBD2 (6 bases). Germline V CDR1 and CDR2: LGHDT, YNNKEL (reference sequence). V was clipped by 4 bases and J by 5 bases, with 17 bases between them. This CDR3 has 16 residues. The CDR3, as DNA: TGTGCCAGCAGCCCTTGGCGGGGCCGGGGGACCGGGGAGCTGTTTTTT. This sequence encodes CASSPWRGRGTGELFF.

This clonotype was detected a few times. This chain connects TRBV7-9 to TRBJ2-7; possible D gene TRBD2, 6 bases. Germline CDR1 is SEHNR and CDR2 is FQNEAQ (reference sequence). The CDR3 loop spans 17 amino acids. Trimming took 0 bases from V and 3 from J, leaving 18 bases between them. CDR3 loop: CASSLAGLVDGGYEQYF. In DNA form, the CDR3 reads TGTGCCAGCAGCTTAGCGGGACTGGTTGATGGTGGCTACGAGCAGTACTTC.

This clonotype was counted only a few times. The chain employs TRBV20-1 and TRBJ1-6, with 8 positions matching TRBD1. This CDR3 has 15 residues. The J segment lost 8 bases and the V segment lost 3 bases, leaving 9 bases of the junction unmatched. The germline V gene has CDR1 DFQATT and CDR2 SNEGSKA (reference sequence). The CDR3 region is CSASSQGEFYSPLHF. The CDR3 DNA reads TGCAGTGCTAGCTCACAGGGGGAATTCTATTCACCCCTCCACTTT.

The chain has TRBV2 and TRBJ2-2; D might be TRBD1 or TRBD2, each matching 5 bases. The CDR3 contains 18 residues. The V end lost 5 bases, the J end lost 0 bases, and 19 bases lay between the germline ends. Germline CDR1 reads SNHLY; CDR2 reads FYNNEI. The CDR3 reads CASSSGRTMLSNTGELFF. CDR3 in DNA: TGTGCCAGCAGTTCGGGGCGGACCATGCTATCGAACACCGGGGAGCTGTTTTTT.

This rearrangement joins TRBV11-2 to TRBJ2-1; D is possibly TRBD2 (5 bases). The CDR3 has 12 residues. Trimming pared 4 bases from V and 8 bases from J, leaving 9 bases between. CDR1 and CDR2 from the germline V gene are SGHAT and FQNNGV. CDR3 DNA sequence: TGTGCCAGCAGCTCAAGTAGCGATGAGCAGTTCTTC. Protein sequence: CASSSSSDEQFF.

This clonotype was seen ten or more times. CDR3 loop: CASTPKGRGDHEQYF. As DNA, the CDR3 is TGTGCCAGCACCCCTAAGGGGAGAGGGGACCACGAGCAGTACTTC. The genes are TRBV6-1 and TRBJ2-7; perhaps D is TRBD1 or TRBD2 (5 bases each). Trimming pared 7 bases from V and 5 bases from J, leaving 21 bases between. Per the germline V gene, CDR1 is MNHNS and CDR2 is SASEGT. The CDR3 sequence is 15 residues long.

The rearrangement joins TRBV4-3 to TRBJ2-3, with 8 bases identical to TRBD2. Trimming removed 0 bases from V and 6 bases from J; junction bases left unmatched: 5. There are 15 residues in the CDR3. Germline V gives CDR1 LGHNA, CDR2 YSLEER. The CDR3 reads CASSQEKREWDTQYF. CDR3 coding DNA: TGCGCCAGCAGCCAAGAGAAGCGGGAGTGGGATACGCAGTATTTT.